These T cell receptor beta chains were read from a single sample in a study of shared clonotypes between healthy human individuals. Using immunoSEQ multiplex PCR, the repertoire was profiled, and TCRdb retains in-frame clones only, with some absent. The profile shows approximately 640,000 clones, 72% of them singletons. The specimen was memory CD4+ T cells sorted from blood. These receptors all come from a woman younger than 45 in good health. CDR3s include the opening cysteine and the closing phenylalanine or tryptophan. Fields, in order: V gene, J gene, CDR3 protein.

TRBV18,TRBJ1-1,CASSPGSGRAEAFF
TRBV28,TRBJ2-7,CASSLWGATYEQYF
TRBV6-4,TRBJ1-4,CASSDDRVEKLFF
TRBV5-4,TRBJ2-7,CASSNSLASYEQYF
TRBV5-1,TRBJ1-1,CASSPRTRKMNTEAFF
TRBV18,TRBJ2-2,CASSMNRPSNTGELFF
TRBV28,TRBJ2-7,CASRDRDGSYEQYF
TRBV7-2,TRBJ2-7,CASSLSALAGAEQYF
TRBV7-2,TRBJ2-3,CASSLSLATDTQYF
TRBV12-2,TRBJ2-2,CASRPATGGVGGTGELFF
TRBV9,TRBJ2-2,CASRGQGNTGELFF
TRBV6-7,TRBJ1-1,CASSYSRDRAQLATEAFF
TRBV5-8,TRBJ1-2,CASSLGVFLSYGYTF
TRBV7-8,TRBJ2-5,CASSLRGAGSETQYF
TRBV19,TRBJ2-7,CASSSQTGGPEQYF
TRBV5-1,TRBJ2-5,CASSLGVTQETQYF
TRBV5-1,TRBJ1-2,CASSRGTGARGYGYTF
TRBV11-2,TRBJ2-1,CASSPLTGNEQFF
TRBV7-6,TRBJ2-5,CASSLVGETQYF
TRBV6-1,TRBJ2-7,CASSEAPTSSYEQYF
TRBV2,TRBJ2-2,CASRGQVNTGELFF
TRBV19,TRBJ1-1,CASSQDGMNTEAFF
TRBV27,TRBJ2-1,CASRRRQGTVGFSYNEQFF
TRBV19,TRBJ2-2,CASTTRGFPGELFF
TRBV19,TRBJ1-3,CASSIRTGLDTIYF
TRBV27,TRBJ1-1,CASSWAPGSMNTEAFF
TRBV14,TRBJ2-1,CASSHKKGVRFNEQFF
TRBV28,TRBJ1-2,CASKRYGYTF
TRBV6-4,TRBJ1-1,CASSITENTEAFF
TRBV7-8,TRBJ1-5,CASSLVSGHQPQHF
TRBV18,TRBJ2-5,CASSPGGSVRLRQYF
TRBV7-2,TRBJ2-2,CASSLVFGLAGGWAGELFF
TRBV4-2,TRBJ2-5,CASSQDRGQTQYF
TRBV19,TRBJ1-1,CASKHANPREAFF
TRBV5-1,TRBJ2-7,CASSLGGAHFYEQYF
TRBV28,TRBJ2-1,CASSLSRSEQFF
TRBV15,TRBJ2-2,CATSVSRRRDTGELFF
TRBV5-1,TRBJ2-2,CASSLGDRDTGELFF
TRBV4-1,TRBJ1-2,CASSQVTGTGYGYTF
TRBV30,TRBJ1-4,CAWSRGAANEKLFF
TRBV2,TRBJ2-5,CASHSGGWETQYF
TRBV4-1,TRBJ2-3,CASSQDQFGGGRAPDTQYF
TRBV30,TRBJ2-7,CAWSASTYEQYF
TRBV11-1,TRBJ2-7,CASSLAWGGREQYF
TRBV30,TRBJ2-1,CAWRSVGGERSNEQFF
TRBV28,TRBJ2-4,CASSPITGDGNF
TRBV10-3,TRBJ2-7,CAISEGDHMTYEQYF
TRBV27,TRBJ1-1,CASRSQVGEAFF